Shown below are 28 T cell receptor beta chains from a single sample sequenced in a study of neurological immune-mediated disorders. TCRdb passed the 5' RACE reads through MiXCR, listing each CDR3 protein once. The data contain under 85,000 distinct CDR3 sequences, about 14% of them singletons. Sequencing input: PBMCs. These receptors originate from a woman aged 50 to 60 in good health.

The chain is built from TRBV12-3 or TRBV12-4 and TRBJ2-1; the D is unclear. The germline V and J ends were trimmed by 5 bases and 4 bases, with 12 bases remaining between them. The CDR3 has 14 amino acids. Here the CDR3 reads CASSLSGLYNEQFF. The DNA of the CDR3 is TGTGCCAGCAGTCTGTCAGGCCTGTACAATGAGCAGTTCTTC.

This clonotype was seen at least ten times. This rearrangement joins TRBV5-1 to TRBJ2-5, with D unresolved. Between the trimmed V and J ends, which lost 2 bases and 5 bases, there was a span of 13 bases. Germline lookup yields CDR1 SGHRS and CDR2 YFSETQ. The CDR3 has 14 amino acids. CDR3: CASSFSFSEETQYF. Here the CDR3 DNA reads TGCGCCAGCAGCTTTAGTTTCTCGGAGGAGACCCAGTACTTC.

This clonotype was found many times. The J gene is TRBJ1-1, the V gene TRBV14; maybe TRBD1 (5 bases). The germline V gene has CDR1 SGHDN and CDR2 FVKESK. The CDR3 is 13 residues long. Trimming removed 0 bases at V and 10 bases at J, with 12 bases between. CDR3 nucleotide sequence: TGTGCCAGCAGCCAAGACAGGGTTGGAGGAGCTTTCTTT. This sequence encodes CASSQDRVGGAFF.

This clonotype was recorded at least ten times. The rearrangement uses TRBV28 and TRBJ1-5; D remains unclear. Germline loops: CDR1 MDHEN, CDR2 SYDVKM. The CDR3 loop spans 15 amino acids. Trimming cost V 5 bases and J 0 bases, with 11 bases left between them. As DNA, the CDR3 is TGTGCCAGCAGTAGCCACAGATATAGCAATCAGCCCCAGCATTTT. Residues: CASSSHRYSNQPQHF. Full variable domain (missing parts from reference TRBV28 and TRBJ1-5): DVKVTQSSRYLVKRTGEKVFLECVQDMDHENMFWYRQDPGLGLRLIYFSYDVKMKEKGDIPEGYSVSREKKERFSLILESASTNQTSMYLCASSSHRYSNQPQHFGDGTRLSIL.

In its sample, this clonotype was seen many times. The chain links TRBV10-3 to TRBJ1-3, with D hard to call. This CDR3 has 16 residues. Germline-derived CDR1 and CDR2 are ENHRY and SYGVKD. Trimming took off 0 bases at V and 0 bases at J, with 9 bases between the two ends. CDR3 bases: TGTGCCATCAGTGAGTCGAGGGCTGGCTCTGGAAACACCATATATTTT. This translates into CAISESRAGSGNTIYF.

This clonotype has ten or more counts. This chain connects TRBV3-1 to TRBJ2-1; TRBD1 is a possible D gene (6 bases). Germline-derived CDR1 and CDR2 are LGHDT and YNNKEL (reference sequence). V was shortened by 1 base and J by 10 bases, with 14 bases between the two germline ends. This CDR3 region has 14 residues. The CDR3 loop is CASSQGTTGHEQFF. The CDR3 DNA reads as TGTGCCAGCAGCCAAGGAACTACAGGGCACGAGCAGTTCTTC.

This clonotype was recorded at least ten times. This sequence joins TRBV5-1 and TRBJ2-7, with D maybe TRBD1 (6 bases). The germline V gene encodes CDR1 SGHRS and CDR2 YFSETQ. Trimming removed 4 bases at V and 2 bases at J, with 16 bases between. CDR3 length: 15 amino acids. The DNA for the CDR3 is TGCGCCAGCAGCATACAGGGTTCAATCACCTACGAGCAGTACTTC. This encodes CASSIQGSITYEQYF.

There are many counts of this clonotype. The chain uses TRBV29-1 and TRBJ2-7, with a weak D call TRBD1 (7 bases). The V gene lost 1 base and the J gene lost 8 bases, with 30 bases spanning the gap. This CDR3 is built from 18 residues. The germline CDR1 and CDR2 sequences are SQVTM and ANQGSEA. CDR3 sequence: CSVEGGGNPGDSARKQYF. The CDR3, as DNA: TGCAGCGTTGAAGGGGGTGGAAATCCGGGGGACAGTGCAAGAAAGCAGTACTTC.

This clonotype was detected ten times or more. The genes are TRBV20-1 and TRBJ1-1, with D uncertain. Per the germline V gene, CDR1 is DFQATT and CDR2 is SNEGSKA (reference sequence). The V gene lost 3 bases and the J gene lost 4 bases, with 15 bases spanning the gap. The CDR3 extends over 14 amino acids. The CDR3 coding sequence is TGCAGTGCTAGGGTCGGGATCCCGAGCACTGAAGCTTTCTTT. It codes for CSARVGIPSTEAFF.

The chain joins TRBV12-3 or TRBV12-4 to TRBJ1-2; D is undetermined. Trimming shortened V by 3 bases and J by 4 bases, and 21 bases separated the two germline ends. The CDR3 is 17 amino acids. The CDR3 spells CASSFPIPYKGGYGYTF. The DNA of the CDR3 is TGTGCCAGCAGTTTCCCTATCCCCTATAAAGGAGGCTATGGCTACACCTTC.

This clonotype was seen repeatedly, ten times or more. V and J are TRBV5-1 and TRBJ2-1; 14 bases agree with TRBD2. In germline, CDR1 is SGHRS, CDR2 YFSETQ. V trimming: 5 bases; J trimming: 0 bases; junction bases outside the gene matches: 7. The length of the CDR3 is 18 residues. CDR3 nucleotide sequence: TGCGCCAGCAGTAGTAGGACTAGCGGGAGGAGCTCCTACAATGAGCAGTTCTTC. Its protein product is CASSSRTSGRSSYNEQFF.

The table lists this clonotype with many counts. The chain recombines TRBV10-3 with TRBJ2-7; TRBD2 matches 9 bases. Germline CDR1 ENHRY, CDR2 SYGVKD. V lost 7 bases, J lost 2 bases, and 9 bases stayed unmatched. The CDR3 totals 15 residues. CDR3: CAIKGGGEMTYEQYF. CDR3 in DNA: TGTGCCATCAAAGGCGGGGGGGAGATGACCTACGAGCAGTACTTC.

This clonotype was picked up many times. The V call is TRBV7-3, the J call TRBJ2-2; the D gene is possibly TRBD2 (6 bases). The germline V gene encodes CDR1 SGHTA and CDR2 FQGTGA. Trimming left V 5 bases short and J 7 bases short, with 23 bases between. This CDR3 is built from 17 residues. The CDR3 coding sequence is TGTGCCAGCAGCCCCCTCTCCGGGACTTATGAGGGCGGGGAGCTGTTTTTT. This codes for CASSPLSGTYEGGELFF.

There are many counts of this clonotype. The rearrangement links TRBV5-4 to TRBJ1-1, with D maybe TRBD1 (5 bases). Germline CDR1 reads SGHNT; CDR2 reads YYREEE (reference sequence). The CDR3 totals 16 residues. V was clipped by 4 bases and J by 3 bases, with 19 bases between them. The CDR3 here is CASSIGGAVRYTEAFF. The CDR3 DNA reads as TGTGCCAGCAGCATCGGAGGGGCCGTCAGGTACACTGAAGCTTTCTTT.

Points on this clonotype: A read error may explain this, as a much larger clone is one base away. This chain uses TRBV7-2 with TRBJ2-7; 7 nucleotides line up with TRBD2. CDR1 and CDR2 (germline): SGHTA, FQGNSA. The V and J ends lost 0 bases and 6 bases, in that order; junction bases with no gene match: 5. The CDR3 has 14 residues. CDR3 in DNA: TGTGCCAGCAGCTTAGCTGGGGGGGGTTGCGAGCAGTACTTC. It translates to CASSLAGGGCEQYF.

This clonotype was recorded a few times. J is TRBJ2-5 and V is TRBV6-6; D perhaps matches TRBD2 (6 bases). The CDR3 length is 14 residues. V was cut by 5 bases and J by 1 base, with 11 bases left in between. The germline gives CDR1 MNHNY, CDR2 SVGAGI (reference sequence). CDR3 DNA: TGTGCCAGCAGTAAGACTAGTCTCCAAGAGACCCAGTACTTC. It encodes CASSKTSLQETQYF.

This clonotype was seen many times. The CDR3 DNA is TGTGCCAGCAGCCTAGCGGGAGGGCCCTGGGAGACCCAGTACTTC. Its translation: CASSLAGGPWETQYF. This rearrangement joins TRBV11-3 to TRBJ2-5; TRBD2 aligns across 12 bases. The germline gives CDR1 SGHNT, CDR2 YENEEA. Trimming removed 5 bases from V and 5 bases from J; junction bases left unmatched: 6. CDR3 length equals 15 residues.

This clonotype was detected many times. This CDR3 reads CSAARASGSVYNEQFF. Here the CDR3 DNA reads TGCAGCGCCGCGAGGGCTAGCGGGAGCGTCTACAATGAGCAGTTCTTC. V gene TRBV29-1 combines with J gene TRBJ2-1; 10 nucleotides agree with TRBD2. This CDR3 is built from 16 residues. The germline V gene has CDR1 SQVTM and CDR2 ANQGSEA. Trimming cost V 7 bases and J 3 bases; bases outside gene matches: 12.

The table lists this clonotype with many counts. CDR3 sequence reads: CASPPGAGNQPQHF. CDR3 sequence (DNA): TGTGCCAGCCCCCCAGGGGCAGGCAATCAGCCCCAGCATTTT. The V gene is TRBV21-1, the J gene TRBJ1-5; the table assigns TRBD1, which was not confirmed against the DNA. TRBV21-1 is flagged as a pseudogene. The CDR3 consists of 14 residues.

This clonotype was counted many times. The V and J genes are TRBV5-1 and TRBJ2-5, with 10 positions matching TRBD2. The junction had 2 bases not matched to a gene; V was cut back by 4 bases and J by 2 bases. This CDR3 comprises 14 residues. The germline V gene encodes CDR1 SGHRS and CDR2 YFSETQ. CDR3 sequence reads: CASSPGLAQETQYF. The DNA for the CDR3 is TGCGCCAGCAGCCCGGGACTAGCGCAAGAGACCCAGTACTTC. The full variable domain, with the rest looked up from reference TRBV5-1 and TRBJ2-5, is KAGVTQTPRYLIKTRGQQVTLSCSPISGHRSVSWYQQTPGQGLQFLFEYFSETQRNKGNFPGRFSGRQFSNSRSEMNVSTLELGDSALYLCASSPGLAQETQYFGPGTRLLVL.

The chain joins TRBV11-3 to TRBJ1-1, with 8 bases matching TRBD1. V shed 6 bases, J shed 4 bases, and the junction held 10 bases outside the gene matches. Germline CDR1 reads SGHNT; CDR2 reads YENEEA. This CDR3 comprises 15 residues. The CDR3 nucleotides read TGTGCCAGCAGGGACAGGGCGCCGGGGTTCACTGAAGCTTTCTTT. Translating it yields CASRDRAPGFTEAFF.

This clonotype was found many times. This rearrangement joins TRBV6-1 to TRBJ2-3; D perhaps matches TRBD1 (5 bases). The V end lost 4 bases, the J end lost 3 bases, and 14 bases lay between the germline ends. CDR3 length: 15 residues. The germline gives CDR1 MNHNS, CDR2 SASEGT. The CDR3 DNA reads TGTGCCAGCAGTGCTCCCCCTCGACAGACAGATACGCAGTATTTT. Encoded protein: CASSAPPRQTDTQYF.

Ten or more counts support this clonotype. This rearrangement joins TRBV14 to TRBJ1-6; D is perhaps TRBD1 (6 bases). V was clipped by 2 bases and J by 8 bases, with 13 bases between them. This CDR3 region has 15 residues. CDR1 SGHDN and CDR2 FVKESK come from the germline V gene. CDR3 residues: CASSQRRDIYSPLHF. The CDR3, as DNA: TGTGCCAGCAGCCAACGCCGGGACATTTATTCACCCCTCCACTTT.

This clonotype was found many times. The chain employs TRBV7-6 and TRBJ2-1; D is unclear. Germline V CDR1 and CDR2: SGHVS, FNYEAQ. Trimming removed 0 bases at V and 0 bases at J, with 6 bases between. This CDR3 is built from 15 residues. The CDR3 sequence is CASSLADISYNEQFF. DNA for the CDR3: TGTGCCAGCAGCTTAGCGGATATCTCCTACAATGAGCAGTTCTTC.

This clonotype was recorded many times. This rearrangement joins TRBV2 to TRBJ2-5; D is perhaps TRBD1 (6 bases). Germline V gene lookup returns CDR1 SNHLY and CDR2 FYNNEI. The CDR3 is 14 residues long. The V end lost 5 bases, the J end lost 2 bases, and 12 bases lay between the germline ends. CDR3 bases: TGTGCCAGCAGTCCCACGGACAGACAAGAGACCCAGTACTTC. Its protein is CASSPTDRQETQYF. Looking up the rest from reference TRBV2 and TRBJ2-5 gives the full variable domain: EPEVTQTPSHQVTQMGQEVILRCVPISNHLYFYWYRQILGQKVEFLVSFYNNEISEKSEIFDDQFSVERPDGSNFTLKIRSTKLEDSAMYFCASSPTDRQETQYFGPGTRLLVL.

This clonotype was recorded at least ten times. The V and J genes are TRBV28 and TRBJ2-5, with TRBD1 matching over 9 bases. This CDR3 comprises 16 residues. The trim removed 5 bases at V and 5 bases at J, leaving 12 bases unmatched. Germline lookup yields CDR1 MDHEN and CDR2 SYDVKM. The CDR3 bases are TGTGCCAGCAGTAGTCCGGGACAGGGTCGAGGCGAGACCCAGTACTTC. Its translation is CASSSPGQGRGETQYF.

This clonotype was seen ten or more times. The chain combines TRBV27 with TRBJ2-2, with D unresolved. The germline V and J ends were trimmed by 5 bases and 1 base, with 14 bases remaining between them. This CDR3 spans 16 amino acids. Germline V gene sequence: CDR1 MNHEY, CDR2 SMNVEV (reference sequence). The CDR3 loop reads CASSPPPYKNTGELFF. The CDR3 DNA reads as TGTGCCAGCAGTCCCCCCCCCTACAAGAACACCGGGGAGCTGTTTTTT.

This clonotype appeared many times. The chain links TRBV7-9 to TRBJ2-2, with D uncertain. V lost 4 bases and J lost 8, with 20 bases in between. Germline CDR1 and CDR2: SEHNR and FQNEAQ (reference sequence). The CDR3 sequence is 16 residues long. The DNA of the CDR3 is TGTGCCAGCAGCTCGGCCCGATTGACTCTTTTGGGGGAGCTGTTTTTT. Residues: CASSSARLTLLGELFF.